This TCR beta chain appears in the sequencing data of a study of blood T cell repertoires in COVID-19 (dated by TCRdb to 2020 to 2022). About the investigation overall: Samples from collaborators originated in the United States, Italy and Spain and spanned both the acute and convalescent phases of COVID-19. The prospective study material was composed of cDNA or gDNA derived from T cells, B-cell-depleted T cells, or PBMCs. Deeply sampled blood TCRbeta repertoires from subjects exposed to, actively infected with, or recovered from COVID-19 were included in the dataset. The repertoires were released in a freely available public database meant as a resource for research on the immune response to SARS-CoV-2. The samples were drawn from the first 160 participants of the ongoing ImmuneRACE study and from roughly 1,300 subjects provided by 6 global collaborators. Sample metadata almost always included a de-identified subject ID, COVID-19 status, age in years and sex. HLA class I and class II types, where available, came from metadata supplied by the sample provider rather than from assay-based typing.

TCRbeta CDR3 regions were amplified from genomic DNA by means of the immunoSEQ Assay, a bias-controlled multiplex PCR. The paper's data handling went like this. The number of nucleated cells in each sample was estimated by amplification of reference gene primers within the assay. Sequence reads were collapsed and filtered to measure the absolute abundance of every unique TCRbeta CDR3 rearrangement. For each sample, productive Simpson clonality was calculated by taking the square root of Simpson's diversity index across productive rearrangements. Here the immuneACCESS table is served through TCRdb, limited to in-frame sequences with V and J called. Missing clones are a known gap in these copies; in checked studies unresolved V genes cover under half, and the rest lacks a known reason. V, J and clone size reflect that table, while D and trimming were determined from the DNA. This sample has 200,000 to 250,000 clones in its table, and approximately 91% of those were observed once. The ten largest clonotypes hold roughly 5% of the sample.

Collaborating institutions collected whole blood in K2EDTA tubes following their own protocols. For TCRbeta analysis, collaborators shipped samples as frozen whole blood, isolated PBMCs, or DNA extracted from either of those sample types. V trim: 3 bases; J trim: 4 bases; unmatched bases: 5. Based on the germline V gene, the CDR1 and CDR2 sequences are MNHNS and SASEGT. The CDR3 sequence holds 15 residues, the cysteine and phenylalanine included. The only DNA kept is the CDR3, 45 bases in frame from the first base. The full study reports these points: The amount of clinical and demographic metadata varied by source and participant and was provided uncurated.

Comments on this clone: This clone's antigen is unknown. Within one base of it there is no much larger clone, and no base qualities were kept.

The specimen sequenced was peripheral blood. The V and J genes are TRBV6-1 and TRBJ1-2, with TRBD1 matching 10 junction bases. The receptor's source is a woman aged 40 to 55 with acute or convalescent COVID-19. CDR3 region: CASSDARDRGYGYTF. The nucleotide sequence is given as TGTGCCAGCAGTGACGCCCGGGACAGGGGCTATGGCTACACCTTC.